The TCR beta chain under discussion was sequenced for a study of shared clonotypes between healthy human individuals. Findings and limits, study-wide: Non-shared clonotypes had lower generation probabilities than those shared by all four donors. The study generally estimated greater richness for naive than memory subsets. A small donor pool kept down the genetic and exposure-history diversity that was represented.

Into CD45RA+ naive and CD45RA-negative memory subsets, the CD4+ cells were split. Germline loops: CDR1 SQVTM, CDR2 ANQGSEA. The CDR3 extends over 16 amino acids. After removal of 4 bases from V and 0 bases from J, the junction contained 7 bases not matched to a gene. Clones were sequenced by immunoSEQ multiplex PCR, and TCRdb holds only the in-frame ones, with some missing. The data show roughly 1.5 million clones, approximately 98% seen once. Turning to this clone: The antigen is not known.

This clonotype was sampled from a man in his thirties or forties in good health. The sequenced sample was naive CD4+ T cells sorted from blood. The subset is: CD45RA+ positively selected. The rearrangement links TRBV29-1 to TRBJ2-3, with 10 bases aligning to TRBD2. CDR3 in amino acids: CSVAGSGRPSTDTQYF. Here the CDR3 DNA reads TGCAGCGTTGCTGGTAGCGGGAGGCCTAGCACAGATACGCAGTATTTT.